The 18 T cell receptor beta chains given below trace back to one sample, sequenced in a study of OX40 agonist ivuxolimab in advanced cancers. Using immunoSEQ multiplex PCR, the repertoire was profiled, and TCRdb retains in-frame clones only, with some absent. The sample has just over 90,000 clones; roughly 94% are singletons. The source material was CD4+ or CD8+ T cells sorted from blood, sampled in a trial of the OX40 agonist ivuxolimab. The receptors were gathered from an adult with an advanced solid tumor such as melanoma, head and neck, liver or kidney cancer.

This chain links TRBV19 with TRBJ1-2, with D unresolved. Trimming removed 1 base from V and 6 bases from J, with 15 bases in between. Germline V CDR1 and CDR2: LNHDA, SQIVND (reference sequence). The CDR3 covers 15 residues. CDR3 nucleotides: TGTGCCAGTAGTATAGTTCCGTTCTATGGAGATGGCTACACCTTC. Protein sequence: CASSIVPFYGDGYTF.

This chain joins TRBV15 and TRBJ2-1; D is undetermined. This CDR3 spans 14 amino acids. Trimming pared 0 bases from V and 5 bases from J, leaving 8 bases between. Germline CDR1 reads LNHNV; CDR2 reads YYDKDF (reference sequence). The CDR3: CATSRDRGDNEQFF. CDR3 DNA sequence: TGTGCCACCAGCAGAGATCGAGGCGACAATGAGCAGTTCTTC.

V is TRBV6-6 and J is TRBJ1-5; TRBD1 is a possible D gene (5 bases). There are 13 residues in the CDR3. Trimming pared 4 bases from V and 4 bases from J, leaving 8 bases between. The V gene's germline CDR1 is MNHNY and CDR2 SVGAGI (reference sequence). The CDR3 DNA reads as TGTGCCAGCAGTTCCCAGGGAAATCAGCCCCAGCATTTT. It encodes CASSSQGNQPQHF.

This clone was found once. This rearrangement joins TRBV30 to TRBJ2-7; D is uncertain. The CDR3 runs 14 residues. The V gene's germline CDR1 is GTSNPN and CDR2 SVGIG (reference sequence). Deletions cut 0 bases from V and 1 base from J, with 10 bases between. The CDR3 nucleotides are TGTGCCTGGAGTGTCGGCATTCTTTCCTACGAGCAGTACTTC. Protein product: CAWSVGILSYEQYF.

The rearrangement joins TRBV11-2 to TRBJ2-1; 8 bases match TRBD2. The germline V gene encodes CDR1 SGHAT and CDR2 FQNNGV. With V trimmed by 6 bases and J by 7 bases, 17 bases remained unmatched. This CDR3 comprises 17 residues. CDR3 sequence: CASSHPMNGRAGNEQFF. For the CDR3, the DNA is TGTGCCAGCAGTCACCCAATGAACGGGAGGGCCGGAAATGAGCAGTTCTTC.

This chain links TRBV29-1 with TRBJ2-5, with 13 bases aligning to TRBD2. The CDR3 covers 12 residues. Trimming took 7 bases from V and 5 from J; bases not matched to a gene: 1. Looked up from germline, CDR1 is SQVTM and CDR2 is ANQGSEA. CDR3 sequence reads: CSGGLAGETQYF. The DNA for the CDR3 is TGCAGCGGGGGACTAGCGGGGGAGACCCAGTACTTC.

As DNA, the CDR3 is TGTGCTAGTATATTAGATTACAATGAGCAGTTCTTC. Translating it yields CASILDYNEQFF. The rearrangement joins TRBV12-5 to TRBJ2-1; D unresolved. The germline V gene encodes CDR1 LGHNT and CDR2 FRNRAP. Trimming cost V 8 bases and J 4 bases, with 9 bases left between them. This CDR3 contains 12 residues.

This clone was counted a single time. The chain recombines TRBV4-3 with TRBJ2-5, with D tentatively TRBD2 (7 bases). Germline CDR1 LGHNA, CDR2 YSLEER. The CDR3 totals 15 residues. The V gene lost 1 base and the J gene lost 1 base, with 10 bases spanning the gap. The CDR3 coding sequence is TGCGCCAGCAGCCAAGTGGGGGGGCCCCAAGAGACCCAGTACTTC. This codes for CASSQVGGPQETQYF.

This chain links TRBV27 with TRBJ2-1, with D possibly being TRBD1 or TRBD2 (5 bases each). Germline CDR1 is MNHEY and CDR2 is SMNVEV (reference sequence). The CDR3 covers 16 residues. Deletions cut 5 bases from V and 1 base from J, with 15 bases between. The CDR3 sequence is CASSAGTKGSYNEQFF. The CDR3 DNA sequence: TGTGCCAGCAGTGCCGGGACGAAGGGATCCTACAATGAGCAGTTCTTC.

With regard to this clone: At one boundary the junction diverges from the germline segment, which might be a read error. The chain has TRBV4-1 and TRBJ2-3, with 7 bases identical to TRBD1. This CDR3 has 15 residues. Germline V gene data show CDR1 as MGHRA and CDR2 as YSYEKL. The CDR3 sequence is CASSARDRVTGTQYF. CDR3 in DNA: TGCGCCAGCAGCGCCCGGGACAGAGTCACAGGTACGCAGTATTTT.

This chain links TRBV13 with TRBJ2-1; a weak D match, TRBD2 (6 bases). The germline V gene has CDR1 PRHDT and CDR2 FYEKMQ (reference sequence). Trimming cost V 3 bases and J 9 bases, with 15 bases left between them. This CDR3 region has 14 residues. CDR3 sequence (DNA): TGTGCCAGCAGCTTCGGGTACGGGAGTGGTGAGCAGTTCTTC. This encodes CASSFGYGSGEQFF.

The chain carries TRBV13 and TRBJ2-1; 11 bases are shared with TRBD2. The CDR3 is 16 amino acids. V shed 10 bases, J shed 3 bases, and the junction held 11 bases outside the gene matches. Per germline, CDR1 PRHDT and CDR2 FYEKMQ (reference sequence). This chain's CDR3 is CAIPGPGTSGYNEQFF. The CDR3 nucleotides read TGTGCCATACCTGGTCCCGGGACTAGCGGCTACAATGAGCAGTTCTTC. Combining the CDR3 with reference TRBV13 and TRBJ2-1 gives the whole variable domain AAGVIQSPRHLIKEKRETATLKCYPIPRHDTVYWYQQGPGQDPQFLISFYEKMQSDKGSIPDRFSAQQFSDYHSELNMSSLELGDSALYFCAIPGPGTSGYNEQFFGPGTRLTVL.

This chain uses TRBV4-1 with TRBJ1-5; D uncertain. From germline, CDR1 is MGHRA and CDR2 YSYEKL. This CDR3 is built from 14 residues. Trimming pared 3 bases from V and 5 bases from J, leaving 11 bases between. As DNA, the CDR3 is TGCGCCAGCAGCCAGTCAGAGGGCTATCAGCCCCAGCATTTT. It specifies CASSQSEGYQPQHF.

The chain joins TRBV4-1 to TRBJ2-7, with TRBD1 matching over 8 bases. This CDR3 region has 13 residues. Germline CDR1 and CDR2: MGHRA and YSYEKL. After removal of 1 base from V and 6 bases from J, the junction contained 2 bases not matched to a gene. CDR3 sequence reads: CASSQGQGREQYF. The CDR3 DNA reads as TGCGCCAGCAGCCAAGGACAGGGGCGCGAGCAGTACTTC.

This chain links TRBV2 with TRBJ1-2, with a weak D call TRBD1 (6 bases). The ends were cut back, 0 bases at V and 4 bases at J, with 18 bases in the middle. The germline CDR1 and CDR2 sequences are SNHLY and FYNNEI. The CDR3 is 17 amino acids. CDR3 amino acids: CASSEAHALTGFYGYTF. The CDR3 DNA sequence: TGTGCCAGCAGTGAAGCCCATGCACTTACAGGGTTCTATGGCTACACCTTC. Variable domain in full (rest from reference TRBV2 and TRBJ1-2): EPEVTQTPSHQVTQMGQEVILRCVPISNHLYFYWYRQILGQKVEFLVSFYNNEISEKSEIFDDQFSVERPDGSNFTLKIRSTKLEDSAMYFCASSEAHALTGFYGYTFGSGTRLTVV.

The chain combines TRBV2 with TRBJ1-5; 10 bases agree with TRBD1. CDR1 and CDR2 (germline): SNHLY, FYNNEI. V lost 6 bases and J lost 6; bases outside the gene matches: 5. The CDR3 length is 14 residues. The CDR3 DNA reads TGTGCCAGCAGGCCAGACAGGGGGCTTCAGCCCCAGCATTTT. It codes for CASRPDRGLQPQHF.

The CDR3: CASRGPNQPQHF. DNA of the CDR3: TGTGCCAGCAGGGGGCCCAATCAGCCCCAGCATTTT. The gene calls are TRBV27 and TRBJ1-5, with D possibly matching TRBD1 (5 bases). Trimming took 6 bases from V and 3 from J, leaving 6 bases between them. Germline CDR1 and CDR2: MNHEY and SMNVEV (reference sequence). The CDR3 sequence is 12 residues long.

The CDR3 is CASSQGNGGTEAFF. CDR3 DNA sequence: TGTGCCAGCAGCCAGGGGAATGGGGGCACTGAAGCTTTCTTT. The V gene is TRBV9, the J gene TRBJ1-1; D is perhaps TRBD1 (6 bases). Trimming left V 4 bases short and J 4 bases short, with 14 bases between. CDR1 and CDR2 from the germline V gene are SGDLS and YYNGEE. This CDR3 comprises 14 residues.